This T cell receptor beta chain was found in a study of T cell changes during pregnancy in multiple sclerosis (dated by TCRdb to 2018 to 2020). Broadly, across the study: The study examined how the T cell repertoire changed over the course of pregnancy in women with multiple sclerosis.

Preparation of the library involved the immunoSEQ multiplex PCR assay. What TCRdb holds here is the immuneACCESS table cut down to in-frame rearrangements. Part of the clones is not present; checked against another copy, under half of the missing clones reflect an unresolved V gene, and the others are unexplained. The sample contains 65,000 to 95,000 clones, approximately 94% of them found a single time. The ten largest account for 2% to 3% of the sample. Regarding this clone: Its specific antigen is unknown. No much larger clonotype is one base removed from it; base qualities were not supplied.

CDR1 and CDR2 (PRHDT, FYEKMQ) derive from the germline V gene (reference sequence). The CDR3 goes from the cysteine to the phenylalanine over 16 residues. Of all the DNA, just the CDR3 is kept, 48 bases in frame from base 1. V and J are truncated by 8 bases and 1 base respectively, leaving an intervening sequence of 21 bases. The sequence was collected from a female donor in good health, enrolled as a control in a pregnancy study. The material was peripheral blood, obtained after pregnancy. The chain is encoded by TRBV13 joined to TRBJ2-7; tentative D gene TRBD2, with 6 bases matching. The DNA is as follows: TGTGCCAGCGGTCTCCCCCCGGCAGGGACTTCCTACGAGCAGTACTTC. This codes for CASGLPPAGTSYEQYF.